One and the same sample provided the 10 T cell receptor beta chains below, sequenced in a study of OX40 agonist ivuxolimab in advanced cancers. The library was produced with the immunoSEQ multiplex PCR assay. The source is immuneACCESS, and TCRdb retained only in-frame sequences with V and J called. Part of the clones is not carried over; for the studies checked, unresolved V genes explain less than half of this, and the remainder is unexplained. In all, the sample holds roughly 59,000 clones, and 80% to 95% of those were seen once. Roughly 12% of the sample lies in the top ten. This specimen was CD4+ or CD8+ T cells sorted from blood, taken in a trial of the OX40 agonist ivuxolimab. Receptor source: an adult with an advanced solid tumor such as melanoma, head and neck, liver or kidney cancer.

The chain employs TRBV9 and TRBJ2-3, with 10 bases identical to TRBD2. Trimming took 1 base from V and 5 from J; bases not matched to a gene: 10. The germline gives CDR1 SGDLS, CDR2 YYNGEE. The CDR3 consists of 17 residues. The CDR3 loop reads CASSVSSERGGLDTQYF. The CDR3 nucleotides read TGTGCCAGCAGCGTATCATCGGAGCGGGGGGGGCTAGATACGCAGTATTTT.

The DNA of the CDR3 is TGCAGCGTTGTGACAGCTTCGGAGATCTATGGCTACACCTTC. It is translated as CSVVTASEIYGYTF. V gene TRBV29-1 combines with J gene TRBJ1-2; D might be TRBD1 (5 bases). Germline assignment: CDR1 SQVTM and CDR2 ANQGSEA. The CDR3 runs to 14 residues. V was shortened by 4 bases and J by 4 bases, with 16 bases between the two germline ends. The full variable domain, completed using reference TRBV29-1 and TRBJ1-2, is SAVISQKPSRDICQRGTSLTIQCQVDSQVTMMFWYRQQPGQSLTLIATANQGSEATYESGFVIDKFPISRPNLTFSTLTVSNMSPEDSSIYLCSVVTASEIYGYTFGSGTRLTVV.

V is TRBV10-3 and J is TRBJ2-6; D is unresolved. Germline CDR1 and CDR2: ENHRY and SYGVKD. The CDR3 sequence is 17 residues long. V was clipped by 0 bases and J by 0 bases, with 9 bases between them. This CDR3 is CAISESSPYSGANVLTF. CDR3 coding DNA: TGTGCCATCAGTGAGTCGTCGCCCTACTCTGGGGCCAACGTCCTGACTTTC.

This clone was found once. The V gene is TRBV7-6, the J gene TRBJ2-7; 7 nucleotides match TRBD2. The V gene's germline CDR1 is SGHVS and CDR2 FNYEAQ. J gave up 2 bases and V 2 bases, and 9 bases lay outside the gene matches. This CDR3 region has 16 residues. The CDR3 DNA reads TGTGCCAGCAGCTTACTGGGCGGGGGTGTCCCCTACGAGCAGTACTTC. It yields the protein CASSLLGGGVPYEQYF.

The chain links TRBV12-5 to TRBJ1-2; D is undetermined. CDR1 and CDR2 (germline): LGHNT, FRNRAP. V lost 6 bases to trimming and J lost 5 bases, with 13 bases between them. The CDR3 runs to 13 residues. In DNA, the CDR3 is TGTGCTAGTGGCACAGTTTTAGAGTATGGCTACACCTTC. Encoded protein: CASGTVLEYGYTF.

For this clone: The sample contains more than one DNA sequence encoding this CDR3. This chain joins TRBV19 and TRBJ1-5, with unresolved D. This CDR3 has 12 residues. Germline CDR1 reads LNHDA; CDR2 reads SQIVND (reference sequence). V lost 1 base to trimming and J lost 7 bases, with 5 bases between them. The CDR3 sequence is CASSIGGQPQHF. CDR3 nucleotides: TGTGCCAGTAGTATAGGCGGGCAGCCCCAGCATTTT.

The V gene is TRBV19, the J gene TRBJ2-1; 8 bases align to TRBD2. J was trimmed by 9 bases and V by 2 bases; bases with no gene match: 9. This CDR3 spans 15 amino acids. Germline V gene lookup returns CDR1 LNHDA and CDR2 SQIVND (reference sequence). The CDR3 loop is CASSILIVAGSEQFF. The CDR3 coding sequence is TGTGCCAGTAGTATATTGATAGTAGCGGGAAGTGAGCAGTTCTTC.

The chain combines TRBV11-2 with TRBJ2-3; D is possibly TRBD2 (6 bases). The length of the CDR3 is 16 residues. The germline V gene encodes CDR1 SGHAT and CDR2 FQNNGV. Trimming cost V 2 bases and J 2 bases, with 14 bases left between them. CDR3: CASSLYYGGTTDTQYF. CDR3 DNA sequence: TGTGCCAGCAGCTTATATTATGGGGGGACCACAGATACGCAGTATTTT.

The rearrangement links TRBV7-3 to TRBJ2-2, with D unclear. The germline V and J ends were trimmed by 3 bases and 4 bases, with 9 bases remaining between them. CDR1 and CDR2 (germline): SGHTA, FQGTGA. This CDR3 has 14 residues. The CDR3 region has the DNA TGTGCCAGCAGCTTCTCCCTGGGCACCGGGGAGCTGTTTTTT. Translating gives CASSFSLGTGELFF.

The J gene is TRBJ1-1, the V gene TRBV27; D perhaps matches TRBD1 (6 bases). Trimming pared 4 bases from V and 1 base from J, leaving 7 bases between. Germline V gene data show CDR1 as MNHEY and CDR2 as SMNVEV (reference sequence). The CDR3 loop spans 13 amino acids. The CDR3 DNA reads TGTGCCAGCAGTTCGGGACAGAACACTGAAGCTTTCTTT. It codes for CASSSGQNTEAFF.